This TCR beta chain was identified during a study of blood T cell repertoires in COVID-19. Whole-study context: The study drew acute and convalescent COVID-19 samples from the United States, Italy and Spain. T cells, B-cell-depleted T cells, or PBMCs supplied cDNA or gDNA.

The CDR3 has 15 amino acids. Germline V gene sequence: CDR1 SGHVS, CDR2 FQNEAQ. Trimming pared 2 bases from V and 6 bases from J, leaving 13 bases between. In the original processing: Estimation of nucleated cell counts was performed using reference gene primer amplification. TCRdb's copy holds only in-frame clones and misses some; the assay was immunoSEQ multiplex PCR. V and J calls plus clone size are reproduced from that table; the DNA served to infer D and trimming. The repertoire holds 55,000 to 90,000 clones, with roughly 86% as singletons. This receptor was identified in a woman in her fifties or sixties with acute or convalescent COVID-19. Specimen: peripheral blood. The V and J genes are TRBV7-8 and TRBJ1-4; D is undetermined. The CDR3 loop reads CASSLLPGADEKLFF. DNA for the CDR3: TGTGCCAGCAGCTTACTTCCTGGCGCGGATGAAAAACTGTTTTTT.